These T cell receptor beta chains were read from a single sample in a study of shared clonotypes between healthy human individuals. Profiled with immunoSEQ multiplex PCR; TCRdb holds only in-frame clones, not every one. The sample yields about 490,000 clones, 79% seen once. Sequenced sample: PBMCs. The source of these receptors is a woman aged 40 to 50 in good health. Some clones in this sample may be carry-over from other donors' samples. CDR3s include the opening cysteine and the closing phenylalanine or tryptophan. D genes are given only for firm matches. Only some rows state a clone size, as once, few, many or a class for expanded clones.

v_gene	abundance	j_gene	d_gene	CDR3aa	CDR3nt
TRBV6-6	.	TRBJ2-3	.	CASSYSRGSTDTQYF	TGTGCCAGCAGTTACTCTCGGGGGAGCACAGATACGCAGTATTTT
TRBV5-1	.	TRBJ2-2	.	CASSLVSNTGELFF	TGCGCCAGCAGCTTGGTTTCGAACACCGGGGAGCTGTTTTTT
TRBV5-1	few	TRBJ1-1	.	CASSSLSLRGNTEAFF	TGCGCCAGCAGCTCGCTTTCTCTCAGGGGGAACACTGAAGCTTTCTTT
TRBV6-5	.	TRBJ2-2	.	CASSRGRWAGELFF	TGTGCCAGCAGTCGAGGGAGGTGGGCCGGGGAGCTGTTTTTT
TRBV28	few	TRBJ1-1	.	CASRGLPNTEAFF	TGTGCCAGCCGCGGTTTGCCGAACACTGAAGCTTTCTTT
TRBV11-3	.	TRBJ2-1	TRBD2	CASSLGGMYNEQFF	TGTGCCAGCAGCCTCGGGGGGATGTACAATGAGCAGTTCTTC
TRBV28	few	TRBJ1-2	.	CASSPGRRGSGYTF	TGTGCCAGCAGCCCGGGACGGAGGGGCTCTGGCTACACCTTC
TRBV18	few	TRBJ1-5	.	CASSPGTRNQPQHF	TGTGCCAGCTCACCTGGGACAAGGAATCAGCCCCAGCATTTT
TRBV6-6	.	TRBJ2-7	.	CATGGPGLTYF	TGTGCCACCGGGGGGCCAGGCCTAACGTACTTC
TRBV10-3	.	TRBJ2-2	.	CAHSRGSPGELFF	TGTGCCCACAGTCGGGGGAGTCCCGGGGAGCTGTTTTTT
TRBV5-5	once	TRBJ1-1	.	CASSYAVVNTEAFF	TGTGCCAGCAGCTACGCAGTGGTGAACACTGAAGCTTTCTTT
TRBV5-1	.	TRBJ2-1	.	CASSPEGQSRSEQFF	TGCGCCAGCAGCCCGGAGGGGCAAAGTCGTTCTGAGCAGTTCTTC
TRBV11-2	.	TRBJ2-5	TRBD2	CASRIWGGHQETQYF	TGTGCCAGCAGAATCTGGGGGGGACACCAAGAGACCCAGTACTTC
TRBV7-3	.	TRBJ2-2	.	CASSPPSDTGELFF	TGTGCCAGCAGCCCCCCGTCGGACACCGGGGAGCTGTTTTTT
TRBV28	.	TRBJ1-2	.	CASSLPLTAPVYGYTF	TGTGCCAGCAGTTTACCCCTGACTGCTCCCGTCTATGGCTACACCTTC
TRBV4-1	.	TRBJ2-2	TRBD2	CASSAPSGLGELFF	TGCGCCAGCAGCGCCCCTAGCGGGCTCGGGGAGCTGTTTTTT
TRBV18	.	TRBJ2-5	TRBD1	CASSRGTGQETQYF	TGTGCCAGCTCACGCGGGACAGGTCAAGAGACCCAGTACTTC
TRBV28	.	TRBJ1-1	TRBD1	CASSLRGQPNTMNTEAFF	TGTGCCAGCAGTTTAAGGGGGCAGCCGAATACTATGAACACTGAAGCTTTCTTT
TRBV28	.	TRBJ1-2	TRBD1	CASTYRGLYGYTF	TGTGCCAGCACCTACAGGGGGTTGTATGGCTACACCTTC
TRBV5-1	.	TRBJ1-4	TRBD1	CASSFLGGQNEKLFF	TGCGCCAGCAGCTTCCTAGGGGGCCAGAATGAAAAACTGTTTTTT
TRBV5-1	.	TRBJ2-1	.	CASNQQGLNEQFF	TGCGCCAGCAATCAACAGGGTTTGAATGAGCAGTTCTTC
TRBV6-5	once	TRBJ2-1	TRBD2	CASSTGTSGYNEQFF	TGTGCCAGCAGTACCGGGACTAGCGGGTACAATGAGCAGTTCTTC
TRBV5-1	.	TRBJ2-1	TRBD1	CASSKQGVESGDEQFF	TGCGCCAGCAGTAAACAGGGGGTGGAGAGTGGGGATGAGCAGTTCTTC
TRBV5-1	.	TRBJ2-1	TRBD2	CASSFSTSGDFSYNEQFF	TGCGCCAGCAGCTTCTCGACTAGCGGGGATTTCTCCTACAATGAGCAGTTCTTC
TRBV28	once	TRBJ2-5	TRBD1	CASSESSGTGGETQYF	TGTGCCAGCAGTGAATCCTCCGGGACAGGGGGAGAGACCCAGTACTTC
TRBV7-3	.	TRBJ1-5	.	CASSPNTGDNQPQHF	TGTGCCAGCAGCCCAAATACAGGAGACAATCAGCCCCAGCATTTT
TRBV7-2	.	TRBJ1-5	TRBD1	CASSPDRGVNQPQHF	TGTGCCAGCAGCCCGGACAGGGGGGTAAATCAGCCCCAGCATTTT
TRBV12-5	.	TRBJ2-7	TRBD2	CASGLIGTSGSSYEQYF	TGTGCTAGTGGTTTGATAGGGACTAGCGGGAGCTCCTACGAGCAGTACTTC
TRBV7-8	.	TRBJ1-1	.	CASSLARVSEAFF	TGTGCCAGCAGCTTAGCTAGGGTATCCGAAGCTTTCTTT
TRBV5-1	.	TRBJ2-7	TRBD2	CASRTSGAYEQYF	TGCGCCAGCAGGACTAGCGGGGCCTACGAGCAGTACTTC
TRBV5-1	.	TRBJ2-3	TRBD2	CASSLEAGGPDTQYF	TGCGCCAGCAGCTTGGAGGCGGGAGGGCCTGATACGCAGTATTTT
TRBV30	.	TRBJ1-1	TRBD1	CAWRARGQGMFMNTEAFF	TGTGCCTGGAGGGCAAGAGGACAGGGGATGTTTATGAACACTGAAGCTTTCTTT
TRBV29-1	.	TRBJ2-3	TRBD2	CSVEGGLAGGLGTDTQYF	TGCAGCGTTGAAGGGGGACTAGCGGGAGGTTTGGGCACAGATACGCAGTATTTT
TRBV27	.	TRBJ2-3	.	CASSLASSTDTQYF	TGTGCCAGCAGTTTAGCCTCTAGCACAGATACGCAGTATTTT
TRBV14	few	TRBJ1-2	.	CASSAGTHYGYTF	TGTGCCAGCAGTGCCGGGACACATTATGGCTACACCTTC
TRBV9	.	TRBJ2-7	TRBD2	CASSVGGGETYEQYF	TGTGCCAGCAGCGTAGGTGGGGGGGAAACCTACGAGCAGTACTTC
TRBV6-6	.	TRBJ2-7	TRBD2	CASSYSTSGVNEQYF	TGTGCCAGCAGTTACTCGACTAGCGGGGTCAACGAGCAGTACTTC
TRBV28	.	TRBJ1-1	.	CAIQRLTHTEAFF	TGTGCCATACAAAGACTCACCCACACTGAAGCTTTCTTT
TRBV5-1	few	TRBJ2-5	.	CASSLVGGTRETQYF	TGCGCCAGCAGCTTGGTCGGGGGAACCAGGGAGACCCAGTACTTC
TRBV6-5	.	TRBJ2-2	.	CASNPGRYTGELFF	TGTGCCAGCAACCCGGGACGGTACACCGGGGAGCTGTTTTTT